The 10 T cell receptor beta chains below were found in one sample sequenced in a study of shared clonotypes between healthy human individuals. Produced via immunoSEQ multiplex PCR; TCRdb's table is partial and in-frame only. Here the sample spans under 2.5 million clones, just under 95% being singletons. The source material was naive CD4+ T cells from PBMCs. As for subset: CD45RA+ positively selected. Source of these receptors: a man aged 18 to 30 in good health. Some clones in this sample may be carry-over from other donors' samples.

CDR3 bases: TGCGCCAGCAGCCAAGGGGGTCTAGCGGGAGTTTTAGATGAGCAGTTCTTC. Its translation is CASSQGGLAGVLDEQFF. The chain is built from TRBV4-1 and TRBJ2-1; TRBD2 matches 10 bases. The CDR3 totals 17 residues. Germline CDR1 and CDR2: MGHRA and YSYEKL. J lost 8 bases, V lost 1 base, and 11 bases had no gene match.

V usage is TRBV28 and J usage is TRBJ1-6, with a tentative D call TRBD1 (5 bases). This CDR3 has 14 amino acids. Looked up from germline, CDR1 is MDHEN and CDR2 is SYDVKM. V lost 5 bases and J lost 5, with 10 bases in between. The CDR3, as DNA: TGTGCCAGCAGTACACAGGTTAATAATTCACCCCTCCACTTT. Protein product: CASSTQVNNSPLHF. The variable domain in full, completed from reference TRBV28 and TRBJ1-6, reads DVKVTQSSRYLVKRTGEKVFLECVQDMDHENMFWYRQDPGLGLRLIYFSYDVKMKEKGDIPEGYSVSREKKERFSLILESASTNQTSMYLCASSTQVNNSPLHFGNGTRLTVT.

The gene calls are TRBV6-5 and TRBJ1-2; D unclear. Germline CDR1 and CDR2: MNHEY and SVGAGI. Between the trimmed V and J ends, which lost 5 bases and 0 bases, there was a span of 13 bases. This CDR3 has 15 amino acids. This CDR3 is CASSTLSKANYGYTF. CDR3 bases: TGTGCCAGCAGTACCCTAAGTAAGGCTAACTATGGCTACACCTTC.

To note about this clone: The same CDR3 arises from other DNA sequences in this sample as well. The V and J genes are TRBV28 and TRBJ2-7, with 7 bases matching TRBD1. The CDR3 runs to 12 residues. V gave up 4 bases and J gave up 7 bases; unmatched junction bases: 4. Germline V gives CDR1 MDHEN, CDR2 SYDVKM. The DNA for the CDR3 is TGTGCCAGCAGTTCACAGGGGCGGGAGCAGTACTTC. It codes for CASSSQGREQYF.

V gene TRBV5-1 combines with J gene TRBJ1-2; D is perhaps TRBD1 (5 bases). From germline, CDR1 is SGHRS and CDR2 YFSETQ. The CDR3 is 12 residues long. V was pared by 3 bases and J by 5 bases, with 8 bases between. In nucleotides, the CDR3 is TGCGCCAGCAGCTCGGGGCGTTATGGCTACACCTTC. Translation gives CASSSGRYGYTF.

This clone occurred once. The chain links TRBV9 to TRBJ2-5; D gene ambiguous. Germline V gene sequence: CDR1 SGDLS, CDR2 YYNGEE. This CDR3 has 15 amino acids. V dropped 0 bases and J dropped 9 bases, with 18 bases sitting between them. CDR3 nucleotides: TGTGCCAGCAGCGTAGCTGGGGATCCCACCGGGTCCCAGTACTTC. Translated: CASSVAGDPTGSQYF.

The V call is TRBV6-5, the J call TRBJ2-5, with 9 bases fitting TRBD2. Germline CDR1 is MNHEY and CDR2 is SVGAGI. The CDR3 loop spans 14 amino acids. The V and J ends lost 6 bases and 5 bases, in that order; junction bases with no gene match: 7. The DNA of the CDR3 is TGTGCCAGCAGAATTAGCGGGAGTGGTGAGACCCAGTACTTC. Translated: CASRISGSGETQYF.

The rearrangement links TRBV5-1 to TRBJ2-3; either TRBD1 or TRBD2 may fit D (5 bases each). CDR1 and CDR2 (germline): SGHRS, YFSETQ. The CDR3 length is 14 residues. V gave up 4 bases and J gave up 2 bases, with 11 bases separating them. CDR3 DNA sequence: TGCGCCAGCAGCCCCCTTGGGACCACAGATACGCAGTATTTT. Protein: CASSPLGTTDTQYF.

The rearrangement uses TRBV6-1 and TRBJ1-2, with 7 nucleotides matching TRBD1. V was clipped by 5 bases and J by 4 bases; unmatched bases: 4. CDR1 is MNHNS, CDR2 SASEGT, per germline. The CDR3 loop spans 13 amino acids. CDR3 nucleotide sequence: TGTGCCAGCAGTAAGGGACAGAGCTATGGCTACACCTTC. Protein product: CASSKGQSYGYTF.

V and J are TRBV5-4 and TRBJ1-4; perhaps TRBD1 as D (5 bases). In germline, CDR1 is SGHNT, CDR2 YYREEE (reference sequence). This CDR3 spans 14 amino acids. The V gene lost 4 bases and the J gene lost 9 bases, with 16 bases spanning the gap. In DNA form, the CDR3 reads TGTGCCAGCAGCACCGCTCAGCAGGGCAAAAAACTGTTTTTT. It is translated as CASSTAQQGKKLFF.